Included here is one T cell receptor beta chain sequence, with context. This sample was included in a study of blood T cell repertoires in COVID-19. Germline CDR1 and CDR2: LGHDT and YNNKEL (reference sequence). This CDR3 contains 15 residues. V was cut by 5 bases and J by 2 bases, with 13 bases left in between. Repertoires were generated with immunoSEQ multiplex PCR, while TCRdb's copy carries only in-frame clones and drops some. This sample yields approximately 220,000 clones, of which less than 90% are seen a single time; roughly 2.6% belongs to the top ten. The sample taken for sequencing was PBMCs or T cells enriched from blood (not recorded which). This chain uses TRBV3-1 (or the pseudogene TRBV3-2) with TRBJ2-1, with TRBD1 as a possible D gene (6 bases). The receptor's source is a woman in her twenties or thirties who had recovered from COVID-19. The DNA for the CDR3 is TGTGCCAGCAGCACCCGGACAGAGACCTACAATGAGCAGTTCTTC. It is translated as CASSTRTETYNEQFF.